This T cell receptor beta chain was sequenced for a study of naive and memory T cell subsets. Regarding the study as a whole: A few larger clonotypes appeared in naive repertoires, especially CD8, possibly memory cells re-expressing CD45RA.

For this clonotype: Its matching antigen is unknown.

The beta constant-region primer was an equimolar mix of two oligonucleotides covering TRBC1 and TRBC2. Ligated cDNA was amplified by four rounds of PCR with nested alpha and beta constant-region primers and SP2. TCRdb recomputed calls from the UMI-ligation and nested PCR reads with MiXCR, one row per CDR3 protein. Counted here are roughly 99,000 distinct CDR3 sequences, around 11% occurring once; the ten biggest clones make up 0.13%. Germline CDR1 LGHNA, CDR2 YSLEER. The CDR3 extends over 14 amino acids. V lost 0 bases, J lost 6 bases, and 11 bases lay in between. This TCR derives from a human donor in good health. The sample taken for sequencing was naive CD4+ T cells from blood. This chain joins TRBV4-3 and TRBJ1-1, with a tentative D call TRBD1 (5 bases). CDR3 residues: CASSQERGGAEAFF. The CDR3 nucleotides are TGCGCCAGCAGCCAAGAAAGGGGTGGGGCTGAAGCTTTCTTT.